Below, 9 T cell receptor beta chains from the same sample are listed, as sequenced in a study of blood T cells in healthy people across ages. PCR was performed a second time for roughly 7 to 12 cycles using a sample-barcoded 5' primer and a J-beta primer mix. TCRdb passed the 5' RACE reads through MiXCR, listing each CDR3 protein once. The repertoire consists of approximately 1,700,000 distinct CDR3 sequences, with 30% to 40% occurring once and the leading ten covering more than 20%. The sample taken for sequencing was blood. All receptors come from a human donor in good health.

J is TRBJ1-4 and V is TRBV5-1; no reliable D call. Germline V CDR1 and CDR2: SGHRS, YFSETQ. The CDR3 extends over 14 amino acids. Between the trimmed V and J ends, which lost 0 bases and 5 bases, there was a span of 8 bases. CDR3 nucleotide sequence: TGCGCCAGCAGCTTGGACGGATTGAATGAAAAACTGTTTTTT. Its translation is CASSLDGLNEKLFF.

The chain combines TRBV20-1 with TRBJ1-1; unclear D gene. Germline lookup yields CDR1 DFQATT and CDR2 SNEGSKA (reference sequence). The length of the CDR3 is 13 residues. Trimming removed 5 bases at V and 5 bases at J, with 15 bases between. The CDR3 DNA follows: TGCAGTGCTCTGTCCCCCAGTCGGACTGAAGCTTTCTTT. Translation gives CSALSPSRTEAFF.

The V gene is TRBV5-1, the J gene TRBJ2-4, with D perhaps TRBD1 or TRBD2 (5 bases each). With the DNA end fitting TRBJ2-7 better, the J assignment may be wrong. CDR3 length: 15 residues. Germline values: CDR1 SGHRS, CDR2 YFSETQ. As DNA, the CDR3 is TGCGCCAGCAGCCAGCAACCGGGACGGAACTACGAGCAGTACTTC. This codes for CASSQQPGRNYEQYF.

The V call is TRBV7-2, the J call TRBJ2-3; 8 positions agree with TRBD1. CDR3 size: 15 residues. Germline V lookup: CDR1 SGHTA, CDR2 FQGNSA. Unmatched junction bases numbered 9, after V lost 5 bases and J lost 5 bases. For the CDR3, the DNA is TGTGCCAGCAGCCTAGTCGGGACAGGAGTAGATACGCAGTATTTT. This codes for CASSLVGTGVDTQYF.

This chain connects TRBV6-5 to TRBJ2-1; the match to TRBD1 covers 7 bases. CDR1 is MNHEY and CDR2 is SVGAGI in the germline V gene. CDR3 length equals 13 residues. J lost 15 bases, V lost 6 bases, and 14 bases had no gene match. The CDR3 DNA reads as TGTGCCAGCAGGTCACCCTTGACAGGGAACAGGTTCTTC. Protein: CASRSPLTGNRFF.

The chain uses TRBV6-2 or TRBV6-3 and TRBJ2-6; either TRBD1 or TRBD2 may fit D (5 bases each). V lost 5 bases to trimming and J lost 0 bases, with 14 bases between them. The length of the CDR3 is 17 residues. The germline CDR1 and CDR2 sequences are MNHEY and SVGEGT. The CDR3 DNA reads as TGTGCCAGCAGTGACCGGGACGGAGGCTCTGGGGCCAACGTCCTGACTTTC. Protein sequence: CASSDRDGGSGANVLTF.

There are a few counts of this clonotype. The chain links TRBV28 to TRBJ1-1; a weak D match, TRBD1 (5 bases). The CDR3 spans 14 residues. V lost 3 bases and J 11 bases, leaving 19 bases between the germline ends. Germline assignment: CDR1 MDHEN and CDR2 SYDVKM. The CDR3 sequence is CASSFDLSGTGAFF. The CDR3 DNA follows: TGTGCCAGCAGTTTCGATCTTTCGGGGACCGGGGCTTTCTTT.

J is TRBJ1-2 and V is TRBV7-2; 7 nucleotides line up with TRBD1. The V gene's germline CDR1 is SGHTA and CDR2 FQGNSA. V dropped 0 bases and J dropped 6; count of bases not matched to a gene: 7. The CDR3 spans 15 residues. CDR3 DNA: TGTGCCAGCAGCTTAGCAGGACAGGTTTACCATGGCTACACCTTC. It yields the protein CASSLAGQVYHGYTF.

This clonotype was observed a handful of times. The CDR3, as DNA: TGTGCCAGCAGCACAAAGGGGAGTAGCTACGAGCAGTACTTC. It translates to CASSTKGSSYEQYF. This chain joins TRBV7-9 and TRBJ2-7; D may correspond to TRBD1 or TRBD2 (5 bases each). The CDR3 covers 14 residues. Germline assignment: CDR1 SEHNR and CDR2 FQNEAQ (reference sequence). The V end lost 5 bases, the J end lost 3 bases, and 14 bases lay between the germline ends.